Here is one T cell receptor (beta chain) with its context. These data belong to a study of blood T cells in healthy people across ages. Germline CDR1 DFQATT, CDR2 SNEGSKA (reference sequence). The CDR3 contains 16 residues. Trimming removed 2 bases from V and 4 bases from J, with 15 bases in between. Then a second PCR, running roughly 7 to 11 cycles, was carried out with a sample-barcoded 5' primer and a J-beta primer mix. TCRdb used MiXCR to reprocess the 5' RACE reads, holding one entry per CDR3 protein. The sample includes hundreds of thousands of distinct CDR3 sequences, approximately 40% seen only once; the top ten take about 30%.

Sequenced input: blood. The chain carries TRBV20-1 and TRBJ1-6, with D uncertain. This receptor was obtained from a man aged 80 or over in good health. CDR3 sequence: CSARKDRRIYNSPLHF. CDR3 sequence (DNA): TGCAGTGCTAGAAAGGACCGACGGATTTATAATTCACCCCTCCACTTT.